The T cell receptor beta chain described here comes from a study of T-cell memory formation after mild COVID-19. In the study overall: TCR clusters showed largely donor specificity. Study findings and constraints: CD4+ contracting clones were found mainly in CM and EM, and CD8+ ones in EMRA. The finding that pre-infection memory included some responding clones suggested that cross-reactive memory joined.

This CDR3 spans 14 amino acids. Germline V gene data show CDR1 as SGHTA and CDR2 as FQGNSA. Unmatched junction bases numbered 4, after V lost 3 bases and J lost 8 bases. A remark on this clonotype: Its antigen is still unknown.

TCRalpha and TCRbeta libraries used 5'RACE with constant-segment primers and UMIs. TCRdb itself ran the 5' RACE reads through MiXCR, one entry per CDR3 protein. This sample has about 55,000 distinct CDR3 sequences, with roughly 9.5% found just once. Sequenced input: PBMCs or a T cell subset sorted from them (not recorded which). This rearrangement joins TRBV7-2 to TRBJ2-1; TRBD2 matches 10 bases. The sequence was collected from a man aged 18 to 29 who had mild COVID-19 (a few samples of this study predate the infection). Cell type and time point are not known. The CDR3 region has the DNA TGTGCCAGCAGCTTTTACAGCGGGGGGGATGAGCAGTTCTTC. It encodes CASSFYSGGDEQFF. The full variable domain, in which reference TRBV7-2 and TRBJ2-1 provide the parts outside the CDR3, is GAGVSQSPSNKVTEKGKDVELRCDPISGHTALYWYRQSLGQGLEFLIYFQGNSAPDKSGLPSDRFSAERTGGSVSTLTIQRTQQEDSAVYLCASSFYSGGDEQFFGPGTRLTVL.